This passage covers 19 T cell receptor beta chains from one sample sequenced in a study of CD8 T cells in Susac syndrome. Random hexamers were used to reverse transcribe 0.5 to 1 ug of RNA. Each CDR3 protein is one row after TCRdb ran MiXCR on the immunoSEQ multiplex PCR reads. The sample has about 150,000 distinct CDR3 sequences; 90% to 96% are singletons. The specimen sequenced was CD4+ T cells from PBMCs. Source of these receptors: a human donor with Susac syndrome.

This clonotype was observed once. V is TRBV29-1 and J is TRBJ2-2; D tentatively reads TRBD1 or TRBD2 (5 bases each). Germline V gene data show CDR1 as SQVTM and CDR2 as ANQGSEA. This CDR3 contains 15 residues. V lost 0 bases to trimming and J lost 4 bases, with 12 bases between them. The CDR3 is CSVEDRAGSTGELFF. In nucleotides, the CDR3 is TGCAGCGTTGAAGATCGGGCAGGGAGCACCGGGGAGCTGTTTTTT.

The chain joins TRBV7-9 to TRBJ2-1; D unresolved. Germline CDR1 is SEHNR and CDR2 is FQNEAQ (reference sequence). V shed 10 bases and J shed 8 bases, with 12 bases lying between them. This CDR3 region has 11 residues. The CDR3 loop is CAIPLGDEQFF. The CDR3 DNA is TGTGCCATCCCTCTTGGGGATGAGCAGTTCTTC.

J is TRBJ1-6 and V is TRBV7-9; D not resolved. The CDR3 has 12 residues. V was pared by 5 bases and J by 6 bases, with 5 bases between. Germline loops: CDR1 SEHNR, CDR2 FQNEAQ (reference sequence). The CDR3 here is CASSPLNSPLHF. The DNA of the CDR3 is TGTGCCAGCAGCCCCCTTAATTCACCCCTCCACTTT.

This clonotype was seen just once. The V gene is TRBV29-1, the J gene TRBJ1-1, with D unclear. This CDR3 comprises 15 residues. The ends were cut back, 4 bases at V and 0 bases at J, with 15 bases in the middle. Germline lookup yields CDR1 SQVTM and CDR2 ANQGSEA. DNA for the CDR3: TGCAGCGTTGCTACACGACAAAATTTGAACACTGAAGCTTTCTTT. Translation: CSVATRQNLNTEAFF.

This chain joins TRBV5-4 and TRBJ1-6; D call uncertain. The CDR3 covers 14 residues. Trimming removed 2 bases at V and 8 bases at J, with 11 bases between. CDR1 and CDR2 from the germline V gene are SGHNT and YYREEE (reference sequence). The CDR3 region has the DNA TGTGCCAGCAGCTTCGGCACAGAGCATTCACCCCTCCACTTT. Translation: CASSFGTEHSPLHF.

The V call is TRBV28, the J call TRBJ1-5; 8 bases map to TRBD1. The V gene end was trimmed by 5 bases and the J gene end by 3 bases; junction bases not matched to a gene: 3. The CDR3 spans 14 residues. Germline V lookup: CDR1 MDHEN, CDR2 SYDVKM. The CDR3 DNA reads TGTGCCAGCAGTCGGACAGGGCCCAATCAGCCCCAGCATTTT. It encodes CASSRTGPNQPQHF.

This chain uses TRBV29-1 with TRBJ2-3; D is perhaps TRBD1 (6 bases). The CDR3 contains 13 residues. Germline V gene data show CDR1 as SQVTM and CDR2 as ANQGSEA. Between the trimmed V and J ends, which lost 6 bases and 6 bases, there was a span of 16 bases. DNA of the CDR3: TGCAGCGTCCTGCCGACAGGCATGGATACGCAGTATTTT. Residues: CSVLPTGMDTQYF.

CDR3 sequence (DNA): TGTGCCAGCAGGGGGGTGGCGGACCAAGAGACCCAGTACTTC. Translating gives CASRGVADQETQYF. The chain uses TRBV5-4 and TRBJ2-5; either TRBD1 or TRBD2 may fit D (5 bases each). The CDR3 spans 14 residues. Germline loops: CDR1 SGHNT, CDR2 YYREEE (reference sequence). V was clipped by 5 bases and J by 0 bases, with 11 bases between them.

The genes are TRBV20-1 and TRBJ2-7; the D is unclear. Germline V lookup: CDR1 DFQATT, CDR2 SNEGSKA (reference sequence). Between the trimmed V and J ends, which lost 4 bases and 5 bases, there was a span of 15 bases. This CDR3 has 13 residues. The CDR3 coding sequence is TGCAGTGCTACCGGCCTCAGGAAGGACGAGCAGTACTTC. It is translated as CSATGLRKDEQYF.

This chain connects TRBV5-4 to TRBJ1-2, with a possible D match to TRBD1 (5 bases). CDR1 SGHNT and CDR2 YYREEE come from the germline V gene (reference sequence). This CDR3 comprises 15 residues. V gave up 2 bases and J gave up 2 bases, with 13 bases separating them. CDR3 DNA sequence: TGTGCCAGCAGCTTCCAGGGAGGAGGGAACTATGGCTACACCTTC. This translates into CASSFQGGGNYGYTF.

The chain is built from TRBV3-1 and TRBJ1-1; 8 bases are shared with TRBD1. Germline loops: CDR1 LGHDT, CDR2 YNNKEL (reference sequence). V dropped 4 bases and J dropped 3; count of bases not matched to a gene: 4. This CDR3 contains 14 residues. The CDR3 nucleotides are TGTGCCAGCAGCCCCGGACAGGGATACACTGAAGCTTTCTTT. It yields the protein CASSPGQGYTEAFF.

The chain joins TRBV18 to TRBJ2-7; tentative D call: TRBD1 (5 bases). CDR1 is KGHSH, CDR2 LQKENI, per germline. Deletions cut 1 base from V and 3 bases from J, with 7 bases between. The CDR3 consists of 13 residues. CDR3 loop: CASSPRQGYEQYF. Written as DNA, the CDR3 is TGTGCCAGCTCACCACGGCAGGGCTACGAGCAGTACTTC.

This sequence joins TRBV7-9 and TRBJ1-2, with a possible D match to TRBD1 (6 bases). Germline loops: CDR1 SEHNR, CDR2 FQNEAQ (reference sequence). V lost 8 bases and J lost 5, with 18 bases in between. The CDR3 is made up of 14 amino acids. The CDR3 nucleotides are TGTGCCAGCGGCCTCGGGGGGCGTACGTATGGCTACACCTTC. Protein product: CASGLGGRTYGYTF.

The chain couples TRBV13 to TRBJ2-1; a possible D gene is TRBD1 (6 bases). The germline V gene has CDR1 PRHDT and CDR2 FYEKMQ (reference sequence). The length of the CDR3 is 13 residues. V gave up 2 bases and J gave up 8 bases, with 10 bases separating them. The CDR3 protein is CASSLTGIYEQFF. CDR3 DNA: TGTGCCAGCAGCTTAACAGGGATCTATGAGCAGTTCTTC.

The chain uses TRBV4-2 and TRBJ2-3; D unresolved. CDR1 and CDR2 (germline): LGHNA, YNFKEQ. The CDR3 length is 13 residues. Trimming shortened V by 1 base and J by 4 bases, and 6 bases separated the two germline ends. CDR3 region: CASSQGPSDTQYF. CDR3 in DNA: TGTGCCAGCAGCCAAGGCCCGTCAGATACGCAGTATTTT.

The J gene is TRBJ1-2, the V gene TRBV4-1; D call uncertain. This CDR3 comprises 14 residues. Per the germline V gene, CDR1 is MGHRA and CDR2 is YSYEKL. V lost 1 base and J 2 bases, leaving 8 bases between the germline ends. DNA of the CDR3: TGCGCCAGCAGCCAAGTAAGCGGAAACTATGGCTACACCTTC. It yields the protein CASSQVSGNYGYTF.

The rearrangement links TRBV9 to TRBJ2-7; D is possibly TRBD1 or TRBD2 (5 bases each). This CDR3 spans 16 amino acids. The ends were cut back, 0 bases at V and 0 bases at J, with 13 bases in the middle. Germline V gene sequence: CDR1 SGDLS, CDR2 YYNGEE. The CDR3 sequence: CASSVGGTLNSYEQYF. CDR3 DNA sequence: TGTGCCAGCAGCGTAGGAGGGACGCTAAACTCCTACGAGCAGTACTTC.

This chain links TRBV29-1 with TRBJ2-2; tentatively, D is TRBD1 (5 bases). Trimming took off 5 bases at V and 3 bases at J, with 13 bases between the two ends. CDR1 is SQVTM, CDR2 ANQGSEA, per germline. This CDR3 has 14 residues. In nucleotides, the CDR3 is TGCAGCGTTATACCAGGGATCCACACCGGGGAGCTGTTTTTT. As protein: CSVIPGIHTGELFF.

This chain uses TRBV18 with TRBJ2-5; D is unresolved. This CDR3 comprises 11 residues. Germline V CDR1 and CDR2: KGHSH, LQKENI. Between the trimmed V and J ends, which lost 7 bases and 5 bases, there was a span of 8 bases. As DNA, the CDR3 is TGTGCCAGCTTGGCGCGGGAGACCCAGTACTTC. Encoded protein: CASLARETQYF. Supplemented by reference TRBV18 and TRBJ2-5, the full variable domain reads NAGVMQNPRHLVRRRGQEARLRCSPMKGHSHVYWYRQLPEEGLKFMVYLQKENIIDESGMPKERFSAEFPKEGPSILRIQQVVRGDSAAYFCASLARETQYFGPGTRLLVL.